Detailed here is one TCR beta chain. Repertoires were generated with immunoSEQ multiplex PCR, while TCRdb's copy carries only in-frame clones and drops some. This sample yields 270,000 or so clones, of which around 90% are seen a single time; 2.1% belongs to the top ten. The sample is drawn from a study of blood T cell repertoires in COVID-19. Study overall: Sources were T cells, B-cell-depleted T cells, or PBMCs; the material itself was cDNA or gDNA.

Seattle cases were enrolled at active infection and followed longitudinally. The clonotype originates from a woman in her fifties or sixties with COVID-19, enrolled during active disease. Input material: peripheral blood.

The CDR3 sequence: CASRTIQGFTEAFF. The CDR3 region has the DNA TGTGCCAGCAGAACCATACAGGGTTTTACTGAAGCTTTCTTT. V usage is TRBV6-6 and J usage is TRBJ1-1; maybe TRBD1 (6 bases). The V end lost 6 bases, the J end lost 5 bases, and 16 bases lay between the germline ends. CDR1 and CDR2 (germline): MNHNY, SVGAGI (reference sequence). The CDR3 length is 14 residues.